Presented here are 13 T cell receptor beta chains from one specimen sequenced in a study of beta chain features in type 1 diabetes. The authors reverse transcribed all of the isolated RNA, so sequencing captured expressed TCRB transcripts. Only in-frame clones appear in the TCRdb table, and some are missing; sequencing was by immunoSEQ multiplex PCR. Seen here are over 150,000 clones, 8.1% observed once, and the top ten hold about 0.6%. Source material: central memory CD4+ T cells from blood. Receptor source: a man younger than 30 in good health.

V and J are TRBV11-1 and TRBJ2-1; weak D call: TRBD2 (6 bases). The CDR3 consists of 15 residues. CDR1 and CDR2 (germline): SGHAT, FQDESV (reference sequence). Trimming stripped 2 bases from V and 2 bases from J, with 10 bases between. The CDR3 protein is CASSLRRATYNEQFF. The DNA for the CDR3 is TGTGCCAGCAGCTTACGGAGGGCCACCTACAATGAGCAGTTCTTC.

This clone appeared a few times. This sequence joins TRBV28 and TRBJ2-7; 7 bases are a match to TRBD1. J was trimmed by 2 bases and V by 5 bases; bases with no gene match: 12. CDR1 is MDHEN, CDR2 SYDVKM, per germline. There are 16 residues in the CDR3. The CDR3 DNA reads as TGTGCCAGCAGTCCTTGGACAGGTTCTACCGCCTACGAGCAGTACTTC. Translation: CASSPWTGSTAYEQYF. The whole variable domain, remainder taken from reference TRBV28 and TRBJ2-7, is DVKVTQSSRYLVKRTGEKVFLECVQDMDHENMFWYRQDPGLGLRLIYFSYDVKMKEKGDIPEGYSVSREKKERFSLILESASTNQTSMYLCASSPWTGSTAYEQYFGPGTRLTVT.

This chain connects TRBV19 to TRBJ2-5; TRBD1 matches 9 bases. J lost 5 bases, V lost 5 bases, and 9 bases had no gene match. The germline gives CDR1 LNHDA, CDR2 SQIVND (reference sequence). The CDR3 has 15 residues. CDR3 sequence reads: CASSERGQGFETQYF. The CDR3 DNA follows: TGTGCCAGTAGTGAGCGGGGACAGGGTTTCGAGACCCAGTACTTC. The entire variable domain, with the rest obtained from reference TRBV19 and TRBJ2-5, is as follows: DGGITQSPKYLFRKEGQNVTLSCEQNLNHDAMYWYRQDPGQGLRLIYYSQIVNDFQKGDIAEGYSVSREKKESFPLTVTSAQKNPTAFYLCASSERGQGFETQYFGPGTRLLVL.

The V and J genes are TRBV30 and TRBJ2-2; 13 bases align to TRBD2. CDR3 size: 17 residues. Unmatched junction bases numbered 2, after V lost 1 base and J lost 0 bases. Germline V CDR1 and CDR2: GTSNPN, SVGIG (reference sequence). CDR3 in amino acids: CAWSALAGGPNTGELFF. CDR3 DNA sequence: TGTGCCTGGAGTGCACTAGCGGGGGGGCCGAACACCGGGGAGCTGTTTTTT.

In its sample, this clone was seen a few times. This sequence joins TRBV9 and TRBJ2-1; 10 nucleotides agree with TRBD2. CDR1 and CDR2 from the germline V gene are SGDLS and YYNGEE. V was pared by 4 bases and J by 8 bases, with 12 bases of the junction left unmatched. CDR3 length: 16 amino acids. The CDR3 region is CASSPRLAGYAHEQFF. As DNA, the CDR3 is TGTGCCAGCAGCCCACGACTAGCGGGTTATGCCCATGAGCAGTTCTTC. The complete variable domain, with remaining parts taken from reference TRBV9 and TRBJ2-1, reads DSGVTQTPKHLITATGQRVTLRCSPRSGDLSVYWYQQSLDQGLQFLIQYYNGEERAKGNILERFSAQQFPDLHSELNLSSLELGDSALYFCASSPRLAGYAHEQFFGPGTRLTVL.

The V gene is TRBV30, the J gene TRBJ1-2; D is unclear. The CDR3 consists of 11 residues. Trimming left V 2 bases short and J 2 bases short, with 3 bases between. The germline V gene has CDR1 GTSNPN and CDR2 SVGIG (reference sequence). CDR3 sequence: CAWSQNYGYTF. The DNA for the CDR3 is TGTGCCTGGAGTCAGAACTATGGCTACACCTTC.

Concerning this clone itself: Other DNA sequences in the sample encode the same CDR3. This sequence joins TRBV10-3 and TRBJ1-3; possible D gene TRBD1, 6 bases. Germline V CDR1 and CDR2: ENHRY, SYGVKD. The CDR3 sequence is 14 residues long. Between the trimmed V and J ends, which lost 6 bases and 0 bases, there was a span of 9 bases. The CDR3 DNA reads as TGTGCCATCAGCTCGGACAGCTCTGGAAACACCATATATTTT. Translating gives CAISSDSSGNTIYF.

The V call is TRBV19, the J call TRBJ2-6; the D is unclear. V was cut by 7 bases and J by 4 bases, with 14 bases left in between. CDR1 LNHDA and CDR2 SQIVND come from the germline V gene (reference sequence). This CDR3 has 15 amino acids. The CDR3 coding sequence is TGTGCCAGTACCACTAACATTGGGGGGGCCAACGTCCTGACTTTC. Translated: CASTTNIGGANVLTF.

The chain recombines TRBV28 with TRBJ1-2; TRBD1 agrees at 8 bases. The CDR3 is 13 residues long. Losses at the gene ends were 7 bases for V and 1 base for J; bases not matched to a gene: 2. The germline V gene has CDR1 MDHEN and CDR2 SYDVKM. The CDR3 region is CASKQGDNYGYTF. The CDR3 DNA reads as TGTGCCAGCAAACAGGGGGATAACTATGGCTACACCTTC.

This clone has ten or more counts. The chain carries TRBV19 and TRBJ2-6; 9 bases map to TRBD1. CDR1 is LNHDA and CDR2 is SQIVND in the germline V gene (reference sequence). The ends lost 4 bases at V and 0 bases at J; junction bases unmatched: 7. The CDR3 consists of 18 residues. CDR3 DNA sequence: TGTGCCAGTAGTAGGGACAGGGCAACCTCCTCTGGGGCCAACGTCCTGACTTTC. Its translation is CASSRDRATSSGANVLTF.

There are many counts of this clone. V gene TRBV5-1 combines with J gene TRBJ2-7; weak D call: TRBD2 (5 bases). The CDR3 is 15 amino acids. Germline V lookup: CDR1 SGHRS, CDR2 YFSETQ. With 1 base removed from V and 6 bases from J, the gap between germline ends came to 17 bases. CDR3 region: CASSLSSRVEAEQYF. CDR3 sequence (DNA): TGCGCCAGCAGCTTGTCCAGTCGAGTGGAGGCCGAGCAGTACTTC.

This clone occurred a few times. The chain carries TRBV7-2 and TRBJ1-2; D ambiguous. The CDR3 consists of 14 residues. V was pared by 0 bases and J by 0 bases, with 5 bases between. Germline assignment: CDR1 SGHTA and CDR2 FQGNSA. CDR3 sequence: CASSLAQANYGYTF. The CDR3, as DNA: TGTGCCAGCAGCTTAGCGCAGGCTAACTATGGCTACACCTTC.

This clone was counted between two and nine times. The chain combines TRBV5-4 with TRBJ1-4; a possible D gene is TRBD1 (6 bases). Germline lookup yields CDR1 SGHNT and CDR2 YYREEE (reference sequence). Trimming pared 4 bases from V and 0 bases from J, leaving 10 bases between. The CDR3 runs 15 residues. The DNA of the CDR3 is TGTGCCAGCAGCCTACACAGGGCAACTAATGAAAAACTGTTTTTT. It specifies CASSLHRATNEKLFF.